This T cell receptor (beta chain) was profiled in a study of blood T cells in healthy people across ages. Isolation yielded PBMCs, at least 6.5 million per sample, in every case. With respect to this clonotype: Its antigen is as yet unknown.

For the second PCR, which ran for about 7 to 11 cycles, a sample-barcoded 5' primer and a J-beta primer mix were used. TCRdb re-called the 5' RACE reads with MiXCR, one entry per CDR3 protein. This table has 600,000 to 850,000 distinct CDR3 sequences, 35% to 45% appearing once. Regarding the study as a whole: TCR beta diversity tracked closely with naive T cell percentage. Calculation of diversity from one million T cells yielded estimates considered to be underestimates. Expanded clonotype shifts may have been confounded, as the donors had an unknown CMV status.

Germline trimming cut 1 base from V and 1 base from J; bases unmatched to any gene: 6. Germline V gives CDR1 SEHNR, CDR2 FQNEAQ (reference sequence). CDR3 length equals 17 residues. This receptor was taken from an older woman in good health. The material sequenced was blood. This chain links TRBV7-9 with TRBJ1-1, with 10 bases that match TRBD1. CDR3 nucleotide sequence: TGTGCCAGCAGCTTAGGGGGGACAGGGGTGAGGAACACTGAAGCTTTCTTT. Its translation is CASSLGGTGVRNTEAFF. The full variable domain, in which reference TRBV7-9 and TRBJ1-1 provide the parts outside the CDR3, is DTGVSQNPRHKITKRGQNVTFRCDPISEHNRLYWYRQTLGQGPEFLTYFQNEAQLEKSRLLSDRFSAERPKGSFSTLEIQRTEQGDSAMYLCASSLGGTGVRNTEAFFGQGTRLTVV.